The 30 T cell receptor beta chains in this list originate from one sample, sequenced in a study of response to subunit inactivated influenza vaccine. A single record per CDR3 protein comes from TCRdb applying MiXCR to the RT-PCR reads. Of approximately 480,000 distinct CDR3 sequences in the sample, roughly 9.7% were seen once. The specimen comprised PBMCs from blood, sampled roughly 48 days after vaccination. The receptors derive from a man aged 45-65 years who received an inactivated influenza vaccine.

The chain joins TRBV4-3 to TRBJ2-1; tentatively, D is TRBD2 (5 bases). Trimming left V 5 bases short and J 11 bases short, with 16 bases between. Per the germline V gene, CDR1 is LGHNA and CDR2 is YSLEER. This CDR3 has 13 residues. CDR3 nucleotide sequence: TGCGCCAGCAGCGAGGGCTTAAGTCTTAAGCAGTTCTTC. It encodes CASSEGLSLKQFF.

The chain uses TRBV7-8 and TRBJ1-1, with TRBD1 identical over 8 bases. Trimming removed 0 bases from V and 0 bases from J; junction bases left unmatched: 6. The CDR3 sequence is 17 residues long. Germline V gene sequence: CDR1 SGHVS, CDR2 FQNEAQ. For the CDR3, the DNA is TGTGCCAGCAGCTTAGCCCGGACAGGGTATCTGAACACTGAAGCTTTCTTT. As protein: CASSLARTGYLNTEAFF.

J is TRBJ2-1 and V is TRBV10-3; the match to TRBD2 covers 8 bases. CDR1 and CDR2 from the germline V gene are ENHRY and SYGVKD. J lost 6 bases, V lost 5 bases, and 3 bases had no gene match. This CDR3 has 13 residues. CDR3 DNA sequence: TGTGCCATCAGTACCGGGACTAGCAATGAGCAGTTCTTC. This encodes CAISTGTSNEQFF.

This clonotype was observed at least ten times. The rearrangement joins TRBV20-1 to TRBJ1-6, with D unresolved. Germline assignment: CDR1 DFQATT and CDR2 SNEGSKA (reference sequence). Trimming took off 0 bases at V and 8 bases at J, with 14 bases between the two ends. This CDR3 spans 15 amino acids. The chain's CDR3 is CSARDGSVEYSPLHF. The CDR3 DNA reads TGCAGTGCTAGAGATGGCTCCGTCGAATATTCACCCCTCCACTTT.

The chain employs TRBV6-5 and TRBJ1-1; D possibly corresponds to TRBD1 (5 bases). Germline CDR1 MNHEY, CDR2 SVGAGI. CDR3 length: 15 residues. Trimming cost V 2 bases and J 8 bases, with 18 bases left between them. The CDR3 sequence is CASSYKGAGGTEAFF. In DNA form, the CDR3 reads TGTGCCAGCAGTTACAAAGGGGCGGGCGGGACCGAAGCTTTCTTT.

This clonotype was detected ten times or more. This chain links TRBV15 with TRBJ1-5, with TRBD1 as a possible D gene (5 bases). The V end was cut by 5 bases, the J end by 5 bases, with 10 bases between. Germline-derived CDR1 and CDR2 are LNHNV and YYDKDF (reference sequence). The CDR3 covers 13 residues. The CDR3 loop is CATSGGGDQPQHF. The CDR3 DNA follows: TGTGCCACCAGCGGGGGGGGGGATCAGCCCCAGCATTTT.

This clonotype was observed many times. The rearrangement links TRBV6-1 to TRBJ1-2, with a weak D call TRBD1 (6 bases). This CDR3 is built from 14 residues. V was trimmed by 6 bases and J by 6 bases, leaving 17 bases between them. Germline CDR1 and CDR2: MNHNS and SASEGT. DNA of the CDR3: TGTGCCAGCAGAAAACGGGGGCAGCTCGATGGCTACACCTTC. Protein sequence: CASRKRGQLDGYTF.

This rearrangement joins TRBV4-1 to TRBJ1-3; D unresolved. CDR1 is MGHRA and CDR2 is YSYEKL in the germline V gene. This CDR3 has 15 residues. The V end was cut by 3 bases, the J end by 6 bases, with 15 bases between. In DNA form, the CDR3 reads TGCGCCAGCAGCCAGAACCTGGTCCAAGAAAACACCATATATTTT. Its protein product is CASSQNLVQENTIYF.

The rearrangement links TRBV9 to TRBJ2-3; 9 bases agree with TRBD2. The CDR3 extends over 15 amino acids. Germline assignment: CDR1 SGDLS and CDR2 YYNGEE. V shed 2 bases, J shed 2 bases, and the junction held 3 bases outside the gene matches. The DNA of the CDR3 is TGTGCCAGCAGCGTGACTAGCGGTTCCACAGATACGCAGTATTTT. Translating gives CASSVTSGSTDTQYF.

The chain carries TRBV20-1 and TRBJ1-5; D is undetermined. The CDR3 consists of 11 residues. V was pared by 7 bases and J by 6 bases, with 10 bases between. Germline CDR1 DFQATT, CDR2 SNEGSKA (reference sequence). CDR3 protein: CSDPGFQPQHF. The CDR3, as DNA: TGCAGTGATCCGGGTTTTCAGCCCCAGCATTTT.

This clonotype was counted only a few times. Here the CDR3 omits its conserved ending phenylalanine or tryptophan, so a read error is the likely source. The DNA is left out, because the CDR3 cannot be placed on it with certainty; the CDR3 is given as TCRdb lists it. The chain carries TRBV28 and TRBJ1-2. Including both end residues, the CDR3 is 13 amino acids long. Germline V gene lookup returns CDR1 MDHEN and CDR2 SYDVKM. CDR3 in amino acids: CASSQITDRQTVI.

This chain's CDR3 is CSVGRDARGEQYF. DNA of the CDR3: TGCAGCGTTGGCCGGGACGCCAGGGGCGAGCAGTACTTC. This sequence joins TRBV29-1 and TRBJ2-7, with D possibly TRBD1 on 6 matching bases. This CDR3 contains 13 residues. The germline V and J ends were trimmed by 4 bases and 6 bases, with 16 bases remaining between them. Germline V gives CDR1 SQVTM, CDR2 ANQGSEA.

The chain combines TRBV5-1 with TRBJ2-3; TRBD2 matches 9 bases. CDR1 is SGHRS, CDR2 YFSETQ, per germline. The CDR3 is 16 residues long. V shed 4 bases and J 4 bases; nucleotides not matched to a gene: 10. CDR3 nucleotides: TGCGCCAGCAGCCCGAGGGCGCGCGGGGGGGCAGATACGCAGTATTTT. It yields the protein CASSPRARGGADTQYF.

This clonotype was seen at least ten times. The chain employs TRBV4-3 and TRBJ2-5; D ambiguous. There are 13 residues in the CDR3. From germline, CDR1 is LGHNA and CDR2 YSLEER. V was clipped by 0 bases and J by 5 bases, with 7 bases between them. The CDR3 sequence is CASSQDFAETQYF. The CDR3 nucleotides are TGCGCCAGCAGCCAAGATTTTGCGGAGACCCAGTACTTC.

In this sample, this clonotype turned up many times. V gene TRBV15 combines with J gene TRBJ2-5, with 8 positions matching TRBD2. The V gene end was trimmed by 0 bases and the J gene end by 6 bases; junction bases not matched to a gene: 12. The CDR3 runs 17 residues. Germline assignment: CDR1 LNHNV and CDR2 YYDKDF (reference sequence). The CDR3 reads CATSRDDKRRLAQTQYF. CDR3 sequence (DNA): TGTGCCACCAGCAGAGATGATAAGAGGAGACTAGCGCAGACCCAGTACTTC.

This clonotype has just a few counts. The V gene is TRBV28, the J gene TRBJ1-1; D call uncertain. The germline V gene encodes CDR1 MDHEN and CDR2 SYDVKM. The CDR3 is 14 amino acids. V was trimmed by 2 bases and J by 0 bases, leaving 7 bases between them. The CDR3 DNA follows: TGTGCCAGCAGTTTAAGAGCCTTGAACACTGAAGCTTTCTTT. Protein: CASSLRALNTEAFF.

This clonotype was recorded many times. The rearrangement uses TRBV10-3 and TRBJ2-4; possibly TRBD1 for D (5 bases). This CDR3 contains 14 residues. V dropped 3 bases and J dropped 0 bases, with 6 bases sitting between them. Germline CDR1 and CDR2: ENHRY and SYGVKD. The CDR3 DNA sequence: TGTGCCATCAGTGACAGGGTAGCCAAAAACATTCAGTACTTC. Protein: CAISDRVAKNIQYF.

CDR3 sequence reads: CASSLLQGRNEQFF. In DNA, the CDR3 is TGTGCCAGCAGCTTATTACAGGGCAGGAATGAGCAGTTCTTC. V usage is TRBV11-2 and J usage is TRBJ2-1, with a tentative D call TRBD1 (6 bases). CDR1 and CDR2 from the germline V gene are SGHAT and FQNNGV. Trimming took 2 bases from V and 7 from J, leaving 12 bases between them. This CDR3 spans 14 amino acids.

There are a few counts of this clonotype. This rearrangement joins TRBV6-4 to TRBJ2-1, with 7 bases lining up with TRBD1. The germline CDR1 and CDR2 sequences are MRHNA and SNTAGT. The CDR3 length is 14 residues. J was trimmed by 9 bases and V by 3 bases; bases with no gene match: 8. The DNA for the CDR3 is TGTGCCAGCAGTGAAACAGGGGTCCTCCGTGAGCAGTTCTTC. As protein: CASSETGVLREQFF.

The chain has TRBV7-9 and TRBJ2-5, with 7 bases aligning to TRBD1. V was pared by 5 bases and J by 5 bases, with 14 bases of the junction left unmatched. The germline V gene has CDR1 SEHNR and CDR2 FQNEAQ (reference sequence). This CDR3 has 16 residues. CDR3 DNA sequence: TGTGCCAGCAGCCGCGAGGGGACACAGGGGTTTGAGACCCAGTACTTC. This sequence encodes CASSREGTQGFETQYF. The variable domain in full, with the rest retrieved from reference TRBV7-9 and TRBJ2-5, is DTGVSQNPRHKITKRGQNVTFRCDPISEHNRLYWYRQTLGQGPEFLTYFQNEAQLEKSRLLSDRFSAERPKGSFSTLEIQRTEQGDSAMYLCASSREGTQGFETQYFGPGTRLLVL.

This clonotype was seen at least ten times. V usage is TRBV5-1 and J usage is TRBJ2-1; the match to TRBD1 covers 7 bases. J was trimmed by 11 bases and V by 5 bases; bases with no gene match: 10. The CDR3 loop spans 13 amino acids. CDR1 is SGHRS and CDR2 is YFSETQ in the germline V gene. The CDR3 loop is CASSRLPGQKQFF. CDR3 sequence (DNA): TGCGCCAGCAGTCGACTCCCGGGACAGAAGCAGTTCTTC.

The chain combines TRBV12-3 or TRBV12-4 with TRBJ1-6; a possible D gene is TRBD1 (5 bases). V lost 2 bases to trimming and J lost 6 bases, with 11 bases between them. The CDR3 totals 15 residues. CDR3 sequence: CASSLRVRVNSPLHF. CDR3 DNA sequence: TGTGCCAGCAGTTTAAGGGTCAGGGTTAATTCACCCCTCCACTTT.

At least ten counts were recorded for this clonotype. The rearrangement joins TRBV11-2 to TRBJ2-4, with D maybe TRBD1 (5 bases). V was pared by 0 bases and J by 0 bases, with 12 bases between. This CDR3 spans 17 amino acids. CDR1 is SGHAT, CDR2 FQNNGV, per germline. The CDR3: CASSLDSGLLAKNIQYF. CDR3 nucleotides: TGTGCCAGCAGCTTAGATTCAGGGTTGTTAGCCAAAAACATTCAGTACTTC.

CDR3 amino acids: CASSAIGQGAYNEQFF. CDR3 DNA sequence: TGCGCCAGCAGTGCCATTGGACAGGGGGCATACAATGAGCAGTTCTTC. The V and J genes are TRBV10-1 and TRBJ2-1; 11 bases are a match to TRBD1. V shed 4 bases and J 4 bases; nucleotides not matched to a gene: 6. Germline V CDR1 and CDR2: WNHNN, SYGVQD (reference sequence). The CDR3 runs 16 residues.

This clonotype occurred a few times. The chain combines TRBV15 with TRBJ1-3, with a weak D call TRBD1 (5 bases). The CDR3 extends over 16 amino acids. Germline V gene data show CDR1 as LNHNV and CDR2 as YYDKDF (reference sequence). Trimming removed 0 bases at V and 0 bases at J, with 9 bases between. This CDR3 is CATSREGLDSGNTIYF. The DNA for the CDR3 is TGTGCCACCAGCAGAGAGGGACTGGACTCTGGAAACACCATATATTTT.

The CDR3 coding sequence is TGTGCCAGCAGTTACGATCTGGGAGGGAACACTGAAGCTTTCTTT. This gives the protein CASSYDLGGNTEAFF. The V call is TRBV6-2 or TRBV6-3, the J call TRBJ1-1; D call uncertain. The CDR3 loop spans 15 amino acids. V was cut by 2 bases and J by 1 base, with 11 bases left in between. Germline CDR1 is MNHEY and CDR2 is SVGEGT.

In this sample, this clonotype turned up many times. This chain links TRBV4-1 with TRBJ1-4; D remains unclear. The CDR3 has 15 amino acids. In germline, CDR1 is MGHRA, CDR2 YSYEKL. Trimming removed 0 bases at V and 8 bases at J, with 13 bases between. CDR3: CASSQDRQMGEKLFF. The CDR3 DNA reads TGCGCCAGCAGCCAAGACCGGCAGATGGGGGAAAAACTGTTTTTT.

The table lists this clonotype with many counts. The DNA for the CDR3 is TGTGCCAGCAGAGACCCCCAGGGATTCGACACTGAAGCTTTCTTT. This sequence encodes CASRDPQGFDTEAFF. This chain uses TRBV12-3 or TRBV12-4 with TRBJ1-1; D is possibly TRBD1 (5 bases). The ends were cut back, 6 bases at V and 3 bases at J, with 17 bases in the middle. The length of the CDR3 is 15 residues.

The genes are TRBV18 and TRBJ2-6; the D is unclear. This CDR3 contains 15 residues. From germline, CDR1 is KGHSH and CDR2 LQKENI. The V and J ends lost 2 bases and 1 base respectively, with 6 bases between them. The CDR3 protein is CASSPLGSGANVLTF. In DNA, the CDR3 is TGTGCCAGCTCACCATTGGGGTCTGGGGCCAACGTCCTGACTTTC. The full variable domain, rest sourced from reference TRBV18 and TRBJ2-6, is NAGVMQNPRHLVRRRGQEARLRCSPMKGHSHVYWYRQLPEEGLKFMVYLQKENIIDESGMPKERFSAEFPKEGPSILRIQQVVRGDSAAYFCASSPLGSGANVLTFGAGSRLTVL.

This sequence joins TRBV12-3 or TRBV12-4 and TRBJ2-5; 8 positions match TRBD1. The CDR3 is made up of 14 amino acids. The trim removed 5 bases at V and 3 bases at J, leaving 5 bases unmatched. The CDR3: CASSVWTGKETQYF. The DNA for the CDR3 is TGTGCCAGCAGTGTCTGGACAGGGAAAGAGACCCAGTACTTC.